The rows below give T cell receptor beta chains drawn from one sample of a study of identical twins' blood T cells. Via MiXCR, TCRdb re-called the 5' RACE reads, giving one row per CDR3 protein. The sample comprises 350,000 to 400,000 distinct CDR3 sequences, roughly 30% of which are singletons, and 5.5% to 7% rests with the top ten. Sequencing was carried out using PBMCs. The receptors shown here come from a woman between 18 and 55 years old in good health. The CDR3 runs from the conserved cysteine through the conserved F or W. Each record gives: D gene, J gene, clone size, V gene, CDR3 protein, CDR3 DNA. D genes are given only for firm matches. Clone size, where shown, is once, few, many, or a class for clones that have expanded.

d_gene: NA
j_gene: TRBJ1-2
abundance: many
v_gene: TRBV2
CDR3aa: CASSVDSSNYGYTF
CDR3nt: TGTGCCAGCAGTGTGGATTCCTCTAACTATGGCTACACCTTC

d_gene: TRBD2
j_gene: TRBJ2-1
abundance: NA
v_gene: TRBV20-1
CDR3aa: CSAASGRHNEQFF
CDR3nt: TGCAGTGCCGCTAGCGGGCGCCACAATGAGCAGTTCTTC

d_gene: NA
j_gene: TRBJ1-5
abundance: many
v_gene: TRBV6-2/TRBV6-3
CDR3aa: CASSPSGVGQPQHF
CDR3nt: TGTGCCAGCAGTCCCTCGGGGGTGGGCCAGCCCCAGCATTTT

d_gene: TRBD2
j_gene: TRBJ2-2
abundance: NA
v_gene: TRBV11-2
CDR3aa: CASRNGRLAGPKNTGELFF
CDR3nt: TGTGCCAGCAGGAATGGTCGACTAGCGGGGCCCAAAAACACCGGGGAGCTGTTTTTT

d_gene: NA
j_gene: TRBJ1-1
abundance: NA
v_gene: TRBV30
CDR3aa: CAWMIPISTTEAFF
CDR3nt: TGTGCCTGGATGATCCCCATTTCGACCACTGAAGCTTTCTTT

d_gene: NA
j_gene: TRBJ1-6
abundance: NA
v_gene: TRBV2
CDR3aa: CASSVGDSPLHF
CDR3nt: TGTGCCAGCAGTGTGGGGGATTCACCCCTCCACTTT

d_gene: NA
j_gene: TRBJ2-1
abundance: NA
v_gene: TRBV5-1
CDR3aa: CASSPGLVDEQFF
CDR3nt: TGCGCCAGCAGCCCCGGTCTGGTCGATGAGCAGTTCTTC

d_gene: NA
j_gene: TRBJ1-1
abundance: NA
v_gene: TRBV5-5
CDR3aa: CASSFYPRGMNTEAFF
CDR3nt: TGTGCCAGCAGCTTCTATCCACGAGGCATGAACACTGAAGCTTTCTTT

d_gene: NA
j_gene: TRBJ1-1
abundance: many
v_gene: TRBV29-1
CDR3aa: CSVEGDGYMNTEAFF
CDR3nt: TGCAGCGTTGAAGGCGACGGTTACATGAACACTGAAGCTTTCTTT

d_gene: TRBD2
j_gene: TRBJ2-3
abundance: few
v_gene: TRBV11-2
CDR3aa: CASSSRTSGSEDTQYF
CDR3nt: TGTGCCAGCAGCTCCCGGACTAGCGGGAGTGAGGATACGCAGTATTTT

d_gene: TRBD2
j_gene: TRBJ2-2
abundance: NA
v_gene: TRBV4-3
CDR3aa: CASSPDGLAGDTGELFF
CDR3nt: TGCGCCAGCAGCCCGGATGGACTAGCGGGGGACACCGGGGAGCTGTTTTTT

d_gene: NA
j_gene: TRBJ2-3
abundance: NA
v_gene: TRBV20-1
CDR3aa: CSASGRGKDTQYF
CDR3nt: TGCAGTGCTAGCGGGAGAGGGAAAGATACGCAGTATTTT

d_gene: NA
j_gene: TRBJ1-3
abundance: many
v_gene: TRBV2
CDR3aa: CASSEAVAGLRGNTIYF
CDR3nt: TGTGCCAGCAGTGAAGCGGTAGCAGGGCTGCGTGGAAACACCATATATTTT

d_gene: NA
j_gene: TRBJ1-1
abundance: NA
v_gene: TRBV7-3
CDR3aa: CASSLTGRPGGSTEAFF
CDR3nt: TGTGCCAGCAGCTTAACCGGAAGGCCGGGAGGTAGCACTGAAGCTTTCTTT

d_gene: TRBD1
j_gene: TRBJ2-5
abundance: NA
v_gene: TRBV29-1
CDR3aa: CSVMPGQGSFQETQYF
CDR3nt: TGCAGCGTTATGCCGGGACAGGGTAGCTTCCAAGAGACCCAGTACTTC

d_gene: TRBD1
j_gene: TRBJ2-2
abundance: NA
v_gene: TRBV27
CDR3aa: CATHRDRLFGELFF
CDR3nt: TGTGCCACTCATCGGGACAGGTTATTCGGGGAGCTGTTTTTT

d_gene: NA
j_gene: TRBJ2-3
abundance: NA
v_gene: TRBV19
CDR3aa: CASSMRQGSADTQYF
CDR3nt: TGTGCCAGTAGTATGCGGCAGGGGAGCGCAGATACGCAGTATTTT

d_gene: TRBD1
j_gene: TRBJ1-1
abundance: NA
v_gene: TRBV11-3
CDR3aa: CASSLGQGSNTEAFF
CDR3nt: TGTGCCAGCAGCTTAGGACAGGGGTCGAACACTGAAGCTTTCTTT

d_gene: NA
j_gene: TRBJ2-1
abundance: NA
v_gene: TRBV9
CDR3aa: CASGAPADSPSYNEQFF
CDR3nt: TGTGCCAGCGGCGCGCCCGCCGACTCGCCGTCCTACAATGAGCAGTTCTTC

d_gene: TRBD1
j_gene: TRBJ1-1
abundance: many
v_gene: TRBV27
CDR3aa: CASSLATGGNEAFF
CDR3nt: TGTGCCAGCAGTTTAGCCACAGGGGGAAATGAAGCTTTCTTT

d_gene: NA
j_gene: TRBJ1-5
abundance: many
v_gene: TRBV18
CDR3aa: CASSDRYSNQPQHF
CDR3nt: TGTGCCAGCTCCGACAGATATAGCAATCAGCCCCAGCATTTT

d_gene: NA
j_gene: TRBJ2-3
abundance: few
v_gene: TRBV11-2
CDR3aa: CASRGTHRATDTQYF
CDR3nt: TGTGCCAGCCGCGGGACCCACCGGGCCACAGATACGCAGTATTTT

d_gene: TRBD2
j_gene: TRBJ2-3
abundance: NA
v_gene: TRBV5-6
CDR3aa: CASSLMGLATSTDTQYF
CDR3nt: TGTGCCAGCAGCTTAATGGGACTAGCAACTAGCACAGATACGCAGTATTTT